The clone carrying this T cell receptor beta chain was detected ten times or more. Looked up from germline, CDR1 is ENHRY and CDR2 is SYGVKD. The V end lost 3 bases, the J end lost 4 bases, and 8 bases lay between the germline ends. There are 13 residues in the CDR3. This record comes from a study of low-dose radiotherapy and immunotherapy resistance in tumors. As for the study in general: Participants in Cohort 2 were given 1 Gy per fraction every two weeks, for 13 Gy over 26 weeks.

Time point noted: after trial treatment. Treatment of the sample: LDRT plus nivolumab, ipilimumab, low-dose cyclophosphamide and aspirin (RACIN trial). cDNA synthesis used a TRAV/TRBV-specific primer set for both chains. For amplifying TCRs, the PCR ran for about 20 cycles with Phusion, which was used together with a constant-region primer and the adapter on the V primers. TCRdb used MiXCR to reprocess the reads, holding one entry per CDR3 protein. The data show about 39,000 distinct CDR3 sequences, with roughly 20% seen just once and 9.2% held by the top ten. V and J are TRBV10-3 and TRBJ2-3; TRBD1 is a possible D gene (6 bases). The sample was PBMCs, taken after low-dose radiotherapy plus immunotherapy. The source of this sequence is a female donor with ovarian cancer. The CDR3 loop is CAISDWGPDTQYF. The CDR3 DNA follows: TGTGCCATCAGTGATTGGGGGCCAGATACGCAGTATTTT.